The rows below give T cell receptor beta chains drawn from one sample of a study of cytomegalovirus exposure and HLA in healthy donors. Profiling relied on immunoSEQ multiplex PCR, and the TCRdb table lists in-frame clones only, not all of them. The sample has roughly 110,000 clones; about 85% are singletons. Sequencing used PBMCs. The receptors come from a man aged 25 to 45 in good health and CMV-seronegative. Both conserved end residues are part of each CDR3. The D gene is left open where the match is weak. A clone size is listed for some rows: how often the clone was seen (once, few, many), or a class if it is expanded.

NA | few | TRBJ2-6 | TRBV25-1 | CASRADSGANVLTF | TGTGCCAGCAGGGCGGACTCTGGGGCCAACGTCCTGACTTTC
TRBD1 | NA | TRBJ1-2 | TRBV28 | CASSLGTGVSGYTF | TGTGCCAGCAGTCTCGGGACAGGGGTCTCTGGCTACACCTTC
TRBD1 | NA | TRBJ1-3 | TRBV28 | CASNRGITGNTIYF | TGTGCCAGCAACAGGGGGATCACTGGAAACACCATATATTTT
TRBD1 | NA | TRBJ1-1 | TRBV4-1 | CASSHQTGSGTEAFF | TGCGCCAGCAGCCATCAGACAGGGAGTGGCACTGAAGCTTTCTTT
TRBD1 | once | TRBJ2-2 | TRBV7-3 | CASSSDRVMELFF | TGTGCCAGCAGCTCGGACAGGGTGATGGAGCTGTTTTTT
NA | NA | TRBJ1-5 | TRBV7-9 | CASSLHGYVDQPQHF | TGTGCCAGCAGCTTACACGGTTATGTCGATCAGCCCCAGCATTTT
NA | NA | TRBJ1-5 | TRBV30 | CAWSVGGVGGNQPQHF | TGTGCCTGGAGTGTAGGGGGGGTAGGAGGAAATCAGCCCCAGCATTTT
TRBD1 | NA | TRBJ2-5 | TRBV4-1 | CASSHPTGGSQETQYF | TGCGCCAGCAGCCATCCGACAGGGGGCAGCCAAGAGACCCAGTACTTC
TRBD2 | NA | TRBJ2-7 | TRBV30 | CAWAGSGVAYEQYF | TGTGCCTGGGCCGGTAGCGGGGTAGCCTACGAGCAGTACTTC
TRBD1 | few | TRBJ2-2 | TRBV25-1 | CASGIQGMDTGELFF | TGTGCCAGCGGGATACAGGGGATGGACACCGGGGAGCTGTTTTTT
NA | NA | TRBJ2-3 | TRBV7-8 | CASSSGKVTDTQYF | TGTGCCAGCAGCTCCGGGAAGGTAACAGATACGCAGTATTTT
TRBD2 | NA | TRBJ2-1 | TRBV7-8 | CASSASGTSGGAGFF | TGTGCCAGCAGCGCCTCTGGGACTAGCGGGGGGGCCGGGTTCTTC
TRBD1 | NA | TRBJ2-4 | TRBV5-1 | CASSLDRGSKNIQYF | TGCGCCAGCAGCTTGGACAGGGGATCCAAAAACATTCAGTACTTC
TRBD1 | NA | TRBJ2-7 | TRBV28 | CASSFAQGGYEQYF | TGTGCCAGCAGTTTTGCACAGGGGGGTTACGAGCAGTACTTC
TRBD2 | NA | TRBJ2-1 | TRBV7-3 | CASSSRGLAYNEQFF | TGTGCCAGCAGCTCACGGGGACTAGCCTACAATGAGCAGTTCTTC
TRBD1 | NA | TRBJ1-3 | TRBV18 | CASSLGQGAGNTIYF | TGTGCCAGCTCACTTGGACAGGGGGCTGGAAACACCATATATTTT
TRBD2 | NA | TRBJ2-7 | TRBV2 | CGRGETSYEQYF | TGTGGGCGGGGGGAAACCTCCTACGAGCAGTACTTC
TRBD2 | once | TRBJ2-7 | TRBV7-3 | CASSPQGLASYEQYF | TGTGCCAGCAGCCCACAGGGACTAGCCTCCTACGAGCAGTACTTC
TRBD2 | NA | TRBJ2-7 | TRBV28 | CASSPGLAGPYEQYF | TGTGCCAGCAGTCCTGGACTAGCGGGGCCCTACGAGCAGTACTTC
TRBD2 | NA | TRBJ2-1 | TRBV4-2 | CASSQDLSGTYNEQFF | TGTGCCAGCAGCCAAGATCTAAGCGGGACCTACAATGAGCAGTTCTTC
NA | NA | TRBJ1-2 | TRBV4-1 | CASSQDRSINYGYTF | TGCGCCAGCAGCCAAGATCGGTCGATTAACTATGGCTACACCTTC
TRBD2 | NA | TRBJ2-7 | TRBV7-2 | CASSWSGTSGSREEQYF | TGTGCCAGCAGCTGGTCCGGGACTAGCGGGAGTAGGGAGGAGCAGTACTTC
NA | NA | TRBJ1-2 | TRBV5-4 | CASSLKGYGYTF | TGTGCCAGCAGCTTGAAGGGGTATGGCTACACCTTC
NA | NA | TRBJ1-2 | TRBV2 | CASSDRVGNYGYTF | TGTGCCAGCAGTGACAGGGTCGGGAACTATGGCTACACCTTC
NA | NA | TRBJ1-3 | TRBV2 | CASSEGRVENTIYF | TGTGCCAGCAGTGAAGGCAGGGTTGAAAACACCATATATTTT
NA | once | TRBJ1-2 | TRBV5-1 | CASSPRDNYGYTF | TGCGCCAGCAGCCCACGAGATAACTATGGCTACACCTTC
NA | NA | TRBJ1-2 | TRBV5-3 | CARSSPRGADYGYTF | TGTGCCAGAAGCTCTCCCCGGGGGGCGGACTATGGCTACACCTTC
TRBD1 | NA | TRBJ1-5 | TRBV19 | CASSIGDRIQPQHF | TGTGCCAGTAGTATCGGGGACAGGATCCAGCCCCAGCATTTT
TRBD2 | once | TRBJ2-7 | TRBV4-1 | CASSPHSPSGSALEQYF | TGCGCCAGCAGCCCCCACAGTCCGAGCGGGAGTGCTTTAGAGCAGTACTTC